This T cell receptor (beta chain) appears in the sequencing data of a study of CD8+CD57+ T cells in acquired aplastic anemia. Germline V CDR1 and CDR2: SNHLY, FYNNEI. The CDR3 loop spans 12 amino acids. The V and J ends lost 8 bases and 6 bases respectively, with 13 bases between them. Profiles of TCR beta VDJ and CDR3 were generated from a genomic DNA template. TCRdb reanalysed the reads using MiXCR and keeps one entry per CDR3 protein. The repertoire consists of some 150,000 distinct CDR3 sequences, with roughly 49% occurring once and the leading ten covering about 12%. Points from the study as a whole: The same twenty-nine CD8+ CDR3 sequences occurred in patients and in controls.

Many counts were recorded for this clonotype. Its specificity is not known. Whoever was chosen for sequencing had shown CD8+CD57+ cell expansion by flow cytometry. Material: sorted CD4+, CD8+, or CD8+CD57+ T cells (not recorded which) from PBMCs. The chain carries TRBV2 and TRBJ1-2, with a possible D match to TRBD1 (6 bases). This clonotype originated in a human donor with aplastic anemia. CDR3: CASPGRGDGYTF. CDR3 nucleotide sequence: TGTGCCAGCCCCGGAAGGGGGGATGGCTACACCTTC.